This T cell receptor beta chain was sequenced in a study of blood T cell repertoires in COVID-19. Among Cohort 3 donors, those recovered had two negative PCRs, clearance, or symptom resolution. This table comes from immunoSEQ multiplex PCR, and its TCRdb copy is limited to in-frame clones, with some not included. The table lists approximately 440,000 clones, less than 95% of them singletons. Germline V CDR1 and CDR2: SNHLY, FYNNEI. The CDR3 has 13 amino acids. V lost 6 bases, J lost 7 bases, and 16 bases lay in between. The sequence was obtained from a man between 18 and 35 years old who had recovered from COVID-19. The sequenced sample consisted of PBMCs or T cells enriched from blood (not recorded which). This chain links TRBV2 with TRBJ2-7; tentatively, D is TRBD1 (6 bases). Here the CDR3 DNA reads TGTGCCAGCAGAGTAAACAGGGCTGGGGAGCAGTACTTC. This encodes CASRVNRAGEQYF.